One sample yielded the 7 T cell receptor beta chains listed below, sequenced in a study of cytomegalovirus exposure and HLA in healthy donors. The PCR used 60 Vbeta and 13 Jbeta primers. TCRdb's copy holds only in-frame clones and misses some; the assay was immunoSEQ multiplex PCR. The table shows around 52,000 clones, with about 80% occurring only once. The sequenced material came from PBMCs. The source of these receptors is a man aged 35-49 years in good health and CMV-seronegative.

The rearrangement uses TRBV5-5 and TRBJ1-2; 7 positions agree with TRBD1. Germline CDR1 SGHKS, CDR2 YYEKEE (reference sequence). This CDR3 has 15 amino acids. V lost 3 bases to trimming and J lost 4 bases; unmatched junction nucleotides: 9. DNA of the CDR3: TGTGCCAGCAGCTCTATTAGGGACAGTCCCTATGGCTACACCTTC. Translating it yields CASSSIRDSPYGYTF.

The genes are TRBV30 and TRBJ2-1, with 10 nucleotides matching TRBD1. V shed 5 bases, J shed 8 bases, and the junction held 6 bases outside the gene matches. Germline CDR1 GTSNPN, CDR2 SVGIG (reference sequence). The CDR3 covers 13 residues. For the CDR3, the DNA is TGTGCCTGGGACAGGGGGCAGAGGGATGAGCAGTTCTTC. This translates into CAWDRGQRDEQFF.

V is TRBV19 and J is TRBJ1-1, with TRBD1 as a possible D gene (5 bases). The V end was cut by 7 bases, the J end by 0 bases, with 15 bases between. Germline-derived CDR1 and CDR2 are LNHDA and SQIVND (reference sequence). This CDR3 is 15 amino acids long. The CDR3 protein is CASTLGRALNTEAFF. DNA for the CDR3: TGTGCCAGTACCTTAGGCAGGGCGCTGAACACTGAAGCTTTCTTT.

The genes are TRBV7-2 and TRBJ2-7; 8 bases are shared with TRBD1. V was pared by 1 base and J by 3 bases, with 14 bases of the junction left unmatched. Germline assignment: CDR1 SGHTA and CDR2 FQGNSA. This CDR3 is built from 18 residues. Here the CDR3 DNA reads TGTGCCAGCAGCTTAGTCGGGGCAGGGGGCGCGGTTATCTACGAGCAGTACTTC. It specifies CASSLVGAGGAVIYEQYF.

The CDR3 reads CASSLPDSKNPYEQYV. CDR3 in DNA: TGTGCCAGCAGTTTACCTGACAGTAAGAACCCCTACGAGCAGTACGTC. The V call is TRBV27, the J call TRBJ2-7, with D possibly TRBD1 on 5 matching bases. Germline assignment: CDR1 MNHEY and CDR2 SMNVEV (reference sequence). The ends were cut back, 2 bases at V and 2 bases at J, with 16 bases in the middle. This CDR3 comprises 16 residues.

J is TRBJ2-4 and V is TRBV11-3; D might be TRBD2 (5 bases). Trimming took 2 bases from V and 0 from J, leaving 14 bases between them. There are 17 residues in the CDR3. CDR1 is SGHNT and CDR2 is YENEEA in the germline V gene. CDR3: CASSLNGVRVAKNIQYF. In DNA, the CDR3 is TGTGCCAGCAGCTTAAACGGCGTGCGGGTAGCCAAAAACATTCAGTACTTC.

The chain uses TRBV11-2 and TRBJ1-2; 8 nucleotides align to TRBD1. CDR1 is SGHAT, CDR2 FQNNGV, per germline. CDR3 length: 13 residues. With V trimmed by 4 bases and J by 8 bases, 6 bases remained unmatched. The CDR3 loop reads CASSYRGDWGYTF. CDR3 nucleotide sequence: TGTGCCAGCAGCTACAGGGGGGATTGGGGCTACACCTTC.